These 20 T cell receptor beta chains share one sample of origin, sequenced in a study of CD4 T cells in relation to SARS-CoV-2 and coronaviruses. Their antigen targets remain unknown. Sequencing was performed with immunoSEQ multiplex PCR; in TCRdb, only in-frame clones are kept and a portion is missing. The sample lists roughly 41,000 clones, 82% seen once, with around 4.2% in the top ten. Specimen: naive CD4+ T cells from PBMCs, cultured in vitro. Regarding subset: naive CD4+ T cells isolated by negative enrichment. These receptors were obtained from an adult with COVID-19.

The chain links TRBV20-1 to TRBJ1-5; D not certain. V was shortened by 3 bases and J by 2 bases, with 17 bases between the two germline ends. The CDR3 loop spans 16 amino acids. CDR1 and CDR2 from the germline V gene are DFQATT and SNEGSKA (reference sequence). The CDR3 is CSASNSLAFGNQPQHF. In nucleotides, the CDR3 is TGCAGTGCTAGTAACAGCCTCGCGTTTGGCAATCAGCCCCAGCATTTT.

The genes are TRBV9 and TRBJ2-5, with TRBD2 matching over 7 bases. Germline lookup yields CDR1 SGDLS and CDR2 YYNGEE. The J segment lost 4 bases and the V segment lost 4 bases, leaving 4 bases of the junction unmatched. This CDR3 has 13 amino acids. The CDR3 nucleotides read TGTGCCAGCAGCTCCGGGAGGAGAGAGACCCAGTACTTC. Amino acids: CASSSGRRETQYF.

The J gene is TRBJ2-5, the V gene TRBV29-1; 7 bases agree with TRBD1. V dropped 0 bases and J dropped 5; count of bases not matched to a gene: 12. Per germline, CDR1 SQVTM and CDR2 ANQGSEA. The CDR3 is 16 residues long. DNA for the CDR3: TGCAGCGTTGAAGATCTTGGGACAGTGGGCCGGGAGACCCAGTACTTC. Its translation is CSVEDLGTVGRETQYF.

The chain recombines TRBV18 with TRBJ1-1, with D possibly matching TRBD1 (5 bases). Trimming removed 0 bases at V and 5 bases at J, with 13 bases between. There are 15 residues in the CDR3. From germline, CDR1 is KGHSH and CDR2 LQKENI. The DNA for the CDR3 is TGTGCCAGCTCACCACCGCAGGGAGGGAAGACTGAAGCTTTCTTT. Protein: CASSPPQGGKTEAFF.

The chain joins TRBV18 to TRBJ2-3, with D hard to call. Germline V CDR1 and CDR2: KGHSH, LQKENI. V gave up 7 bases and J gave up 0 bases, with 8 bases separating them. The CDR3 consists of 13 residues. The CDR3 protein is CASCSPSTDTQYF. CDR3 DNA sequence: TGTGCCAGCTGTTCGCCGAGCACAGATACGCAGTATTTT. The variable domain in full, with the rest retrieved from reference TRBV18 and TRBJ2-3, is NAGVMQNPRHLVRRRGQEARLRCSPMKGHSHVYWYRQLPEEGLKFMVYLQKENIIDESGMPKERFSAEFPKEGPSILRIQQVVRGDSAAYFCASCSPSTDTQYFGPGTRLTVL.

This chain connects TRBV5-8 to TRBJ2-1; 11 nucleotides match TRBD2. The length of the CDR3 is 14 residues. Germline CDR1 is SGHTS and CDR2 is YDEGEE. Trimming at V came to 7 bases and at J to 6 bases, leaving 6 bases not matched to a gene. CDR3 coding DNA: TGTGCCAGCTCATCCGGGACTAGCGGCAATGAGCAGTTCTTC. Translating it yields CASSSGTSGNEQFF.

This chain links TRBV7-9 with TRBJ2-7; 10 bases map to TRBD2. The CDR3 is made up of 16 amino acids. The ends lost 3 bases at V and 3 bases at J; junction bases unmatched: 8. Germline CDR1 SEHNR, CDR2 FQNEAQ (reference sequence). DNA of the CDR3: TGTGCCAGCAGCTTCGTGACTAGCGGGCACATCTACGAGCAGTACTTC. It specifies CASSFVTSGHIYEQYF.

The chain employs TRBV4-3 and TRBJ2-1; either TRBD1 or TRBD2 may fit D (5 bases each). V lost 1 base and J 6 bases, leaving 10 bases between the germline ends. Germline CDR1 is LGHNA and CDR2 is YSLEER. The length of the CDR3 is 14 residues. In nucleotides, the CDR3 is TGCGCCAGCAGCCAAGTGACGGGACGCAATGAGCAGTTCTTC. Translation gives CASSQVTGRNEQFF.

The V gene is TRBV6-1, the J gene TRBJ2-3, with TRBD2 as a possible D gene (5 bases). CDR3 size: 17 residues. Germline loops: CDR1 MNHNS, CDR2 SASEGT. V lost 3 bases and J 0 bases, leaving 16 bases between the germline ends. The CDR3 sequence: CASSDLWRATSTDTQYF. CDR3 nucleotides: TGTGCCAGCAGTGACCTCTGGCGGGCGACTAGCACAGATACGCAGTATTTT.

The CDR3 nucleotides are TGTGCCAGCAGTGATGACAGGCCCAACACTGAAGCTTTCTTT. It encodes CASSDDRPNTEAFF. The chain is built from TRBV6-1 and TRBJ1-1; D possibly corresponds to TRBD1 (6 bases). Germline V gene data show CDR1 as MNHNS and CDR2 as SASEGT. The V end was cut by 3 bases, the J end by 2 bases, with 10 bases between. This CDR3 comprises 14 residues.

In its sample, this clone was seen a few times. The chain carries TRBV7-2 and TRBJ2-1; the match to TRBD2 covers 13 bases. Germline V lookup: CDR1 SGHTA, CDR2 FQGNSA. The junction had 4 bases not matched to a gene; V was cut back by 4 bases and J by 7 bases. The CDR3 runs to 15 residues. CDR3 sequence reads: CASSSGLAGVNEQFF. CDR3 DNA: TGTGCCAGCAGCTCAGGACTAGCGGGAGTAAATGAGCAGTTCTTC.

The chain recombines TRBV9 with TRBJ2-1; 13 bases are a match to TRBD2. Looked up from germline, CDR1 is SGDLS and CDR2 is YYNGEE. The CDR3 spans 19 residues. V gave up 5 bases and J gave up 0 bases; unmatched junction bases: 11. The CDR3 spells CASSGMGLAGISSYNEQFF. CDR3 nucleotides: TGTGCCAGCAGTGGAATGGGACTAGCGGGGATAAGCTCCTACAATGAGCAGTTCTTC.

The V and J genes are TRBV28 and TRBJ2-2; D gene ambiguous. Germline CDR1 and CDR2: MDHEN and SYDVKM. CDR3 length equals 12 residues. The V gene lost 3 bases and the J gene lost 4 bases, with 3 bases spanning the gap. The CDR3 sequence is CASSFITGELFF. In DNA form, the CDR3 reads TGTGCCAGCAGTTTTATCACCGGGGAGCTGTTTTTT.

The chain recombines TRBV4-2 with TRBJ2-3; possible D gene TRBD2, 6 bases. With 1 base removed from V and 2 bases from J, the gap between germline ends came to 10 bases. This CDR3 is built from 15 residues. Per the germline V gene, CDR1 is LGHNA and CDR2 is YNFKEQ. CDR3 loop: CASSQAGAPTDTQYF. Here the CDR3 DNA reads TGTGCCAGCAGCCAAGCGGGAGCCCCCACAGATACGCAGTATTTT.

The chain uses TRBV10-3 and TRBJ2-1, with a weak D call TRBD1 (5 bases). Germline values: CDR1 ENHRY, CDR2 SYGVKD. This CDR3 comprises 14 residues. V was shortened by 4 bases and J by 2 bases, with 9 bases between the two germline ends. CDR3 protein: CAISGGATYNEQFF. CDR3 coding DNA: TGTGCCATCAGTGGTGGGGCGACCTACAATGAGCAGTTCTTC.

The genes are TRBV18 and TRBJ2-1, with TRBD1 matching over 7 bases. This CDR3 region has 15 residues. Trimming removed 2 bases from V and 5 bases from J; junction bases left unmatched: 6. From germline, CDR1 is KGHSH and CDR2 LQKENI. The CDR3 nucleotides read TGTGCCAGCTCACCATTAGTGGGACAGAACAATGAGCAGTTCTTC. Its protein product is CASSPLVGQNNEQFF.

This chain uses TRBV7-2 with TRBJ1-6, with D perhaps TRBD1 (6 bases). V lost 2 bases, J lost 3 bases, and 14 bases lay in between. Germline CDR1 SGHTA, CDR2 FQGNSA. The CDR3 sequence is 17 residues long. CDR3 in amino acids: CASSLRGSGYYNSPLHF. The CDR3 bases are TGTGCCAGCAGCTTAAGGGGGTCTGGGTACTATAATTCACCCCTCCACTTT.

The chain is built from TRBV19 and TRBJ1-2; tentatively, D is TRBD1 (5 bases). CDR1 is LNHDA and CDR2 is SQIVND in the germline V gene (reference sequence). V shed 1 base and J shed 4 bases, with 13 bases lying between them. The CDR3 sequence is 15 residues long. The CDR3 DNA is TGTGCCAGTAGTATAGGACAGATTGATGCCTATGGCTACACCTTC. This encodes CASSIGQIDAYGYTF. The variable domain in full, with the rest retrieved from reference TRBV19 and TRBJ1-2, is DGGITQSPKYLFRKEGQNVTLSCEQNLNHDAMYWYRQDPGQGLRLIYYSQIVNDFQKGDIAEGYSVSREKKESFPLTVTSAQKNPTAFYLCASSIGQIDAYGYTFGSGTRLTVV.

The V and J genes are TRBV7-2 and TRBJ2-5; no reliable D call. V gave up 2 bases and J gave up 5 bases, with 6 bases separating them. The CDR3 runs to 12 residues. Germline CDR1 and CDR2: SGHTA and FQGNSA. The CDR3 region is CASSLSRETQYF. Here the CDR3 DNA reads TGTGCCAGCAGCTTATCCAGGGAGACCCAGTACTTC.

The J gene is TRBJ2-2, the V gene TRBV7-2; 9 bases map to TRBD1. The CDR3 runs 15 residues. The germline V gene encodes CDR1 SGHTA and CDR2 FQGNSA. The trim removed 4 bases at V and 0 bases at J, leaving 0 bases unmatched. CDR3 DNA: TGTGCCAGCAGCTGGGACAGGGCGAACACCGGGGAGCTGTTTTTT. Its translation: CASSWDRANTGELFF.